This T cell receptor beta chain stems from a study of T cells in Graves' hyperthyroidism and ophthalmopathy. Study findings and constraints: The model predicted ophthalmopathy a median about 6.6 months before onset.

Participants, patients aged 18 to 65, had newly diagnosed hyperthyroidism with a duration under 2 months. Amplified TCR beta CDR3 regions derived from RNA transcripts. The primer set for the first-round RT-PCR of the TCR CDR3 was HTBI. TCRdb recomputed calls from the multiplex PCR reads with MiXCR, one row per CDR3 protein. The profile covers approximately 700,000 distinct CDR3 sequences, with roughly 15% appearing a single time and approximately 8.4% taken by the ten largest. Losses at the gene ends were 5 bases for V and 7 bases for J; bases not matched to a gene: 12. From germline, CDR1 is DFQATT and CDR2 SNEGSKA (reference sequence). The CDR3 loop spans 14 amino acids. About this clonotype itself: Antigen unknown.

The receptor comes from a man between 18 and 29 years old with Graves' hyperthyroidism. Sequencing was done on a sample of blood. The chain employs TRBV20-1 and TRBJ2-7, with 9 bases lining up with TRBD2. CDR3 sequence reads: CSAAVSGRLGEQYF. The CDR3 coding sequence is TGCAGTGCTGCCGTTAGCGGGAGATTGGGGGAGCAGTACTTC.